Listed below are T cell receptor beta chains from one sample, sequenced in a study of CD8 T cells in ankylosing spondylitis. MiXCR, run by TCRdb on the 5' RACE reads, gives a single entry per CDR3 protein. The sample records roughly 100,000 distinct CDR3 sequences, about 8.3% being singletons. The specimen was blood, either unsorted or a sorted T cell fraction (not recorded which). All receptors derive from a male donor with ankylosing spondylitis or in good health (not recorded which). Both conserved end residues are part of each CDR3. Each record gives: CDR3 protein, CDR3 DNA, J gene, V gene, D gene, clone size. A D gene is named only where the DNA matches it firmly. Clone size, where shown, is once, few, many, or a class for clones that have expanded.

CDR3: CASSLSTNDLYGYTF; DNA: TGCGCCAGCAGCTTGAGCACGAACGACCTATATGGCTACACCTTC; J: TRBJ1-2; V: TRBV5-1; D: -; size: -
CDR3: CATSKSMRVEEQYF; DNA: TGTGCCACCAGCAAGTCGATGAGGGTTGAAGAGCAGTACTTC; J: TRBJ2-7; V: TRBV15; D: -; size: many
CDR3: CASSRIQGHNQPQHF; DNA: TGTGCCAGCAGTCGCATACAGGGCCATAATCAGCCCCAGCATTTT; J: TRBJ1-5; V: TRBV28; D: -; size: many
CDR3: CASSLRKGMNTEAFF; DNA: TGTGCCAGCAGTTTAAGAAAGGGAATGAACACTGAAGCTTTCTTT; J: TRBJ1-1; V: TRBV12-3/TRBV12-4; D: -; size: few
CDR3: CASSRWATAEQYF; DNA: TGCGCCAGCAGCCGGTGGGCTACGGCAGAGCAGTACTTC; J: TRBJ2-7; V: TRBV5-1; D: -; size: -
CDR3: CASSFGKERGNQPQHF; DNA: TGTGCCAGCAGCTTTGGGAAGGAGAGGGGCAATCAGCCCCAGCATTTT; J: TRBJ1-5; V: TRBV7-9; D: -; size: many
CDR3: CASSLGLAGWNEQFF; DNA: TGTGCCAGCAGCTTGGGGCTAGCGGGATGGAATGAGCAGTTCTTC; J: TRBJ2-1; V: TRBV5-6; D: TRBD2; size: many
CDR3: CASSLAGNAGNTIYF; DNA: TGTGCCAGCAGCTTAGCGGGGAACGCCGGAAACACCATATATTTT; J: TRBJ1-3; V: TRBV11-1; D: -; size: many
CDR3: CASSQGRGGAILFF; DNA: TGCGCCAGCAGCCAAGGCAGGGGAGGGGCCATTCTGTTTTTT; J: TRBJ1-4; V: TRBV4-3; D: -; size: many
CDR3: CASSRATATDTQYF; DNA: TGTGCCAGCAGCCGTGCCACAGCTACAGATACGCAGTATTTT; J: TRBJ2-3; V: TRBV7-6; D: -; size: -
CDR3: CASSHYGVNEQFF; DNA: TGCGCCAGCAGCCATTATGGGGTGAATGAGCAGTTCTTC; J: TRBJ2-1; V: TRBV4-1; D: -; size: many
CDR3: CASSSSGLAGGYNEQFF; DNA: TGTGCCAGCAGCTCCTCTGGCCTAGCGGGAGGCTACAATGAGCAGTTCTTC; J: TRBJ2-1; V: TRBV11-2; D: TRBD2; size: many
CDR3: CASSSGQGGTGELFF; DNA: TGCGCCAGCAGCTCTGGACAGGGTGGCACCGGGGAGCTGTTTTTT; J: TRBJ2-2; V: TRBV5-1; D: TRBD1; size: many
CDR3: CSARDPRSRLFF; DNA: TGCAGTGCTAGAGATCCCCGATCACGGCTGTTTTTT; J: TRBJ1-4; V: TRBV20-1; D: -; size: many
CDR3: CASSPRAGDEQFF; DNA: TGTGCCAGCAGTCCCCGGGCGGGGGACGAGCAGTTCTTC; J: TRBJ2-1; V: TRBV12-3/TRBV12-4; D: TRBD2; size: many
CDR3: CASTDGPTNTEAFF; DNA: TGCGCCAGCACCGATGGGCCCACGAACACTGAAGCTTTCTTT; J: TRBJ1-1; V: TRBV5-1; D: -; size: many
CDR3: CASSGKLVLYEQYF; DNA: TGTGCCAGCAGTGGCAAACTAGTTCTCTACGAGCAGTACTTC; J: TRBJ2-7; V: TRBV6-2/TRBV6-3; D: -; size: -
CDR3: CSVVGGNSYNEQFF; DNA: TGCAGCGTTGTCGGCGGAAACTCCTACAATGAGCAGTTCTTC; J: TRBJ2-1; V: TRBV29-1; D: -; size: many
CDR3: CASGLAGNNEQFF; DNA: TGCGCCAGTGGACTAGCGGGGAACAATGAGCAGTTCTTC; J: TRBJ2-1; V: TRBV5-1; D: TRBD2; size: many
CDR3: CASSLVGAGINTQYF; DNA: TGCGCCAGCAGCTTGGTAGGAGCGGGAATAAATACGCAGTATTTT; J: TRBJ2-3; V: TRBV5-1; D: TRBD2; size: many
CDR3: CASSWTNKETQYF; DNA: TGTGCCAGCAGCTGGACAAATAAAGAGACCCAGTACTTC; J: TRBJ2-5; V: TRBV7-8; D: -; size: many
CDR3: CASLRTAPQTDTQYF; DNA: TGTGCCAGCCTACGCACGGCCCCCCAGACAGATACGCAGTATTTT; J: TRBJ2-3; V: TRBV6-1; D: -; size: many
CDR3: CASSFDSYTGELFF; DNA: TGTGCCAGCAGCTTCGACAGCTACACCGGGGAGCTGTTTTTT; J: TRBJ2-2; V: TRBV7-9; D: -; size: many
CDR3: CASSHVLGSISYEQYF; DNA: TGCGCCAGCAGCCATGTACTGGGGTCAATCTCCTACGAGCAGTACTTC; J: TRBJ2-7; V: TRBV4-3; D: -; size: many
CDR3: CRPENNYGYTF; DNA: TGCAGGCCAGAAAACAACTATGGCTACACCTTC; J: TRBJ1-2; V: TRBV20-1; D: -; size: -
CDR3: CASSLAGYRDLNTGELFF; DNA: TGTGCCAGCAGCTTAGCGGGGTACAGGGATCTCAACACCGGGGAGCTGTTTTTT; J: TRBJ2-2; V: TRBV7-6; D: -; size: few
CDR3: CASSARTFTGELFF; DNA: TGTGCCAGCAGTGCCAGGACCTTCACCGGGGAGCTGTTTTTT; J: TRBJ2-2; V: TRBV2; D: -; size: many
CDR3: CSARDTGRGNIQYF; DNA: TGCAGTGCTAGAGATACAGGCAGGGGCAACATTCAGTACTTC; J: TRBJ2-4; V: TRBV20-1; D: -; size: many
CDR3: CASGLVTGLQETQYF; DNA: TGTGCTAGTGGTTTGGTTACAGGTCTCCAAGAGACCCAGTACTTC; J: TRBJ2-5; V: TRBV12-5; D: -; size: many
CDR3: CASSSLTRATNTEAFF; DNA: TGTGCCAGCAGTTCATTGACAAGGGCCACTAACACTGAAGCTTTCTTT; J: TRBJ1-1; V: TRBV27; D: -; size: many
CDR3: CASSLQGRSGANVLTF; DNA: TGCGCCAGCAGCCTACAGGGCCGTTCTGGGGCCAACGTCCTGACTTTC; J: TRBJ2-6; V: TRBV4-3; D: -; size: many
CDR3: CSGARDRGSYEQYF; DNA: TGCAGCGGGGCCCGGGACAGGGGAAGCTACGAGCAGTACTTC; J: TRBJ2-7; V: TRBV29-1; D: TRBD1; size: many
CDR3: CASSSIGLAGEYTGELFF; DNA: TGCGCCAGCAGCTCCATAGGGCTAGCGGGAGAGTACACCGGGGAGCTGTTTTTT; J: TRBJ2-2; V: TRBV5-1; D: TRBD2; size: many
CDR3: CASSARTSGGYDEQFF; DNA: TGTGCCAGCAGCGCCCGGACTAGCGGGGGATATGATGAGCAGTTCTTC; J: TRBJ2-1; V: TRBV11-3; D: TRBD2; size: few
CDR3: CASSRGTSGGAKETQYF; DNA: TGTGCCAGCAGCCGCGGGACTAGCGGGGGGGCGAAAGAGACCCAGTACTTC; J: TRBJ2-5; V: TRBV4-2; D: TRBD2; size: -
CDR3: CSARDQRPYNEQFF; DNA: TGCAGTGCTAGAGACCAGCGGCCCTACAATGAGCAGTTCTTC; J: TRBJ2-1; V: TRBV20-1; D: -; size: many
CDR3: CASSLQETQYF; DNA: TGTGCCAGCAGCTTACAAGAGACCCAGTACTTC; J: TRBJ2-5; V: TRBV7-6; D: -; size: many
CDR3: CARAGKTVSYEQYF; DNA: TGTGCCAGAGCGGGGAAGACGGTCTCCTACGAGCAGTACTTC; J: TRBJ2-7; V: TRBV7-9; D: TRBD2; size: -
CDR3: CASSQDAFYYEQYF; DNA: TGCGCCAGCAGCCAAGACGCTTTCTACTACGAGCAGTACTTC; J: TRBJ2-7; V: TRBV4-3; D: -; size: many
CDR3: CASQQSLFRQWAEKLFF; DNA: TGTGCCAGTCAACAGTCCCTCTTCAGGCAATGGGCAGAAAAACTGTTTTTT; J: TRBJ1-4; V: TRBV2; D: -; size: many
CDR3: CASSRPGFNNEQFF; DNA: TGTGCCAGCAGCCGCCCCGGATTTAACAATGAGCAGTTCTTC; J: TRBJ2-1; V: TRBV7-2; D: -; size: many
CDR3: CASSFSMTGTGGEQYF; DNA: TGTGCCAGCAGCTTTTCAATGACCGGGACAGGAGGCGAGCAGTACTTC; J: TRBJ2-7; V: TRBV5-5; D: TRBD1; size: many
CDR3: CASSPLLETGPRANTGELFF; DNA: TGTGCCAGCAGCCCACTCCTCGAGACAGGCCCCCGCGCGAACACCGGGGAGCTGTTTTTT; J: TRBJ2-2; V: TRBV11-1; D: -; size: few
CDR3: CASSHLAGDAGELFF; DNA: TGCGCCAGCAGCCACCTCGCAGGGGACGCCGGGGAGCTGTTTTTT; J: TRBJ2-2; V: TRBV5-1; D: -; size: -
CDR3: CASSPRFEQYF; DNA: TGTGCCAGCAGCCCTAGGTTCGAGCAGTACTTC; J: TRBJ2-7; V: TRBV12-3/TRBV12-4; D: -; size: many
CDR3: CASSQEWGADTQYF; DNA: TGCGCCAGCAGCCAAGAGTGGGGGGCAGATACGCAGTATTTT; J: TRBJ2-3; V: TRBV4-3; D: -; size: many
CDR3: CASNPQLRLAGDEQFF; DNA: TGTGCCAGCAATCCCCAACTTCGACTAGCGGGAGATGAGCAGTTCTTC; J: TRBJ2-1; V: TRBV27; D: TRBD2; size: -
CDR3: CASSFRLARGNEQFF; DNA: TGTGCCAGCAGCTTCCGACTAGCTAGGGGTAATGAGCAGTTCTTC; J: TRBJ2-1; V: TRBV11-2; D: TRBD2; size: many
CDR3: CSAVEKSRGGFEQYF; DNA: TGCAGTGCCGTAGAAAAATCGCGGGGGGGTTTCGAGCAGTACTTC; J: TRBJ2-7; V: TRBV20-1; D: TRBD2; size: many
CDR3: CASSLAYHGELFF; DNA: TGTGCCAGCAGCTTAGCTTACCACGGGGAGCTGTTTTTT; J: TRBJ2-2; V: TRBV11-1; D: -; size: -
CDR3: CASSPGLAVTYEQYF; DNA: TGTGCCAGCTCACCCGGACTAGCGGTAACCTACGAGCAGTACTTC; J: TRBJ2-7; V: TRBV18; D: TRBD2; size: many
CDR3: CASSLAHRGTEQYF; DNA: TGTGCCAGCAGCTTAGCCCACAGGGGAACCGAGCAGTACTTC; J: TRBJ2-7; V: TRBV7-2; D: TRBD1; size: many
CDR3: CASRGGIQGDTQYF; DNA: TGTGCCAGCCGAGGGGGAATACAGGGGGATACGCAGTATTTT; J: TRBJ2-3; V: TRBV7-2; D: TRBD1; size: many